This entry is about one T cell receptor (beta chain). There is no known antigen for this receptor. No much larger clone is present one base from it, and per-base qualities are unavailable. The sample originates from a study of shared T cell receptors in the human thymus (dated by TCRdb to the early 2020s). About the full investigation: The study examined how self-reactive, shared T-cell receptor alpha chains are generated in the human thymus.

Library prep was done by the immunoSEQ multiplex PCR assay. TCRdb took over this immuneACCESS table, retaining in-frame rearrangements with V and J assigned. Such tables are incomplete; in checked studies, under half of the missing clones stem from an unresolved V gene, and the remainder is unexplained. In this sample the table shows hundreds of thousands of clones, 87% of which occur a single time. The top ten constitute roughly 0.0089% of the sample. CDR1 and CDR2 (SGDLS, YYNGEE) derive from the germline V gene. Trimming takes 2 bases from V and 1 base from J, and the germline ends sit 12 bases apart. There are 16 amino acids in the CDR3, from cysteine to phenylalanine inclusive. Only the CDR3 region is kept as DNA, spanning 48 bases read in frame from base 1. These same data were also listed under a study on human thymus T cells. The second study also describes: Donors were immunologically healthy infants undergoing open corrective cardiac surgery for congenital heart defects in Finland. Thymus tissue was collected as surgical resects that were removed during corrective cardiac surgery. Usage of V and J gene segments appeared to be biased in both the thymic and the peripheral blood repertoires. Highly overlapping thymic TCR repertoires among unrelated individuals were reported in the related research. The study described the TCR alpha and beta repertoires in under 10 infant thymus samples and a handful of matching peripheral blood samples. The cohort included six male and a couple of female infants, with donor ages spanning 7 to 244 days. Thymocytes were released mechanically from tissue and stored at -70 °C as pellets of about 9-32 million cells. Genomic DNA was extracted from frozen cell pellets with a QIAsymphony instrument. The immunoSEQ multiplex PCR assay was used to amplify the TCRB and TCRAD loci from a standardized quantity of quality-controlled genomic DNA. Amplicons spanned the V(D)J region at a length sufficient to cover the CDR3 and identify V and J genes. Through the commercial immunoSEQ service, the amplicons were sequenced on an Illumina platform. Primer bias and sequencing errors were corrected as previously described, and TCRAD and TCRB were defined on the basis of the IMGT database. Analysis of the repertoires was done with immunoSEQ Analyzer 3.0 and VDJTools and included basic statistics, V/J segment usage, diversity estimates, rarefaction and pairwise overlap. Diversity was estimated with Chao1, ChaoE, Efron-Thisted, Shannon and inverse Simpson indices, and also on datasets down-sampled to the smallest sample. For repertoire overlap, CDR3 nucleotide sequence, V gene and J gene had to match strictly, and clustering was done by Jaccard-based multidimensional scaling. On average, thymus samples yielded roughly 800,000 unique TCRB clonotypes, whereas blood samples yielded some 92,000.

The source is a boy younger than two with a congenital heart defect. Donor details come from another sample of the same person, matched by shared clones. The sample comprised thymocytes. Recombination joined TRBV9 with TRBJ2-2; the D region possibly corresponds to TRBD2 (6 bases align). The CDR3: CASSVWGERNTGELFF. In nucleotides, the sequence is TGTGCCAGCAGCGTTTGGGGGGAACGGAACACCGGGGAGCTGTTTTTT.